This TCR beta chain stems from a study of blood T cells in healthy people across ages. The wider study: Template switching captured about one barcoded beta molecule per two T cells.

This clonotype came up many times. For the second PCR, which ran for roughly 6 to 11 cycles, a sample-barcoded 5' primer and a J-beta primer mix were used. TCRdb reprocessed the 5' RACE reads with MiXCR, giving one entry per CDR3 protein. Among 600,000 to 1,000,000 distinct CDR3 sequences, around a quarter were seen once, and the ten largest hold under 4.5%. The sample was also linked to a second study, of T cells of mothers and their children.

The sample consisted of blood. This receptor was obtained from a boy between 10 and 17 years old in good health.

The CDR3 DNA follows: TGTGCCAGCAAGGGGGCATGGGATACTGAAGCTTTCTTT. Protein: CASKGAWDTEAFF. The chain links TRBV28 to TRBJ1-1, with TRBD1 identical over 7 bases. This CDR3 has 13 residues. V was clipped by 7 bases and J by 5 bases; unmatched bases: 7. Germline V CDR1 and CDR2: MDHEN, SYDVKM.